The next 23 T cell receptor beta chains were all read from a single sample in a study of T cell responses to AZD1222 COVID-19 vaccine. Repertoires were generated with immunoSEQ multiplex PCR, while TCRdb's copy carries only in-frame clones and drops some. Among around 100,000 clones, about 87% were seen once, and the ten largest hold about a sixth. The source material was peripheral blood, sampled on day 0 of AZD1222 vaccination. All receptors derive from an adult in good health.

The gene calls are TRBV13 and TRBJ2-7; TRBD1 matches 10 bases. The CDR3 is 12 residues long. V trimming: 5 bases; J trimming: 5 bases; junction bases outside the gene matches: 0. Germline V gene sequence: CDR1 PRHDT, CDR2 FYEKMQ (reference sequence). The CDR3 loop is CASSGTGDEQYF. CDR3 bases: TGTGCCAGCAGCGGGACAGGGGACGAGCAGTACTTC.

This chain links TRBV7-8 with TRBJ2-2, with a possible D match to TRBD1 (5 bases). The germline V gene has CDR1 SGHVS and CDR2 FQNEAQ. There are 16 residues in the CDR3. V was trimmed by 2 bases and J by 6 bases, leaving 16 bases between them. The CDR3 region has the DNA TGTGCCAGCAGCTTACGAAGAACAGGCACCGCCGGGGAGCTGTTTTTT. Amino acids: CASSLRRTGTAGELFF.

The chain recombines TRBV27 with TRBJ2-3; perhaps TRBD2 as D (5 bases). CDR1 and CDR2 from the germline V gene are MNHEY and SMNVEV (reference sequence). Deletions cut 6 bases from V and 3 bases from J, with 13 bases between. CDR3 size: 14 residues. The CDR3 reads CASSPPTRTDTQYF. In DNA form, the CDR3 reads TGTGCCAGCAGCCCCCCCACTAGAACAGATACGCAGTATTTT.

The chain is built from TRBV7-8 and TRBJ2-1; 10 bases line up with TRBD2. The germline CDR1 and CDR2 sequences are SGHVS and FQNEAQ. This CDR3 region has 16 residues. V dropped 6 bases and J dropped 9; count of bases not matched to a gene: 14. CDR3 bases: TGTGCCAGCAGTCTTAGCGGGGGGCCATTCGTCGGTGAGCAGTTCTTC. Its protein product is CASSLSGGPFVGEQFF. Drawing the rest from reference TRBV7-8 and TRBJ2-1, the complete variable domain is GAGVSQSPRYKVAKRGQDVALRCDPISGHVSLFWYQQALGQGPEFLTYFQNEAQLDKSGLPSDRFFAERPEGSVSTLKIQRTQQEDSAVYLCASSLSGGPFVGEQFFGPGTRLTVL.

The chain joins TRBV5-1 to TRBJ1-3; no firm D call. Trimming took 3 bases from V and 1 from J, leaving 8 bases between them. Germline V CDR1 and CDR2: SGHRS, YFSETQ. CDR3 length equals 14 residues. CDR3 bases: TGCGCCAGCAGCTCGGACGTATCTGGAAACACCATATATTTT. Translation: CASSSDVSGNTIYF.

The chain carries TRBV11-2 and TRBJ1-3; D unclear. This CDR3 spans 13 amino acids. In germline, CDR1 is SGHAT, CDR2 FQNNGV. V was trimmed by 5 bases and J by 5 bases, leaving 10 bases between them. The CDR3: CASSGVSRNTIYF. The CDR3 DNA is TGTGCCAGCAGCGGGGTATCAAGAAACACCATATATTTT.

The genes are TRBV6-5 and TRBJ1-2; TRBD1 matches at 8 bases. The V segment lost 10 bases and the J segment 4 bases; nucleotides outside the gene matches: 14. Per the germline V gene, CDR1 is MNHEY and CDR2 is SVGAGI. This CDR3 has 15 amino acids. CDR3 region: CATGIGTGISYGYTF. The CDR3 DNA is TGTGCCACCGGTATTGGGACAGGCATATCCTATGGCTACACCTTC.

In its sample, this clone was seen once. This same CDR3 is encoded by further DNA sequences in the sample. J is TRBJ1-1 and V is TRBV4-3; no clear D gene. Trimming cost V 5 bases and J 4 bases, with 11 bases left between them. CDR3 length: 13 amino acids. Germline CDR1 is LGHNA and CDR2 is YSLEER. The CDR3 DNA follows: TGCGCCAGCAGCAGGGAAGGGAGCACTGAAGCTTTCTTT. Its protein product is CASSREGSTEAFF.

The chain has TRBV6-1 and TRBJ1-3; TRBD1 matches 7 bases. This CDR3 comprises 20 residues. With 2 bases clipped from V and 4 bases from J, the junction kept 20 bases outside the gene matches. From germline, CDR1 is MNHNS and CDR2 SASEGT. The CDR3 protein is CASSEYGPRRSTGWGNTIYF. The CDR3 DNA sequence: TGTGCCAGCAGTGAATATGGCCCCCGGAGATCGACAGGGTGGGGAAACACCATATATTTT.

V is TRBV6-5 and J is TRBJ1-1; no firm D call. Germline V CDR1 and CDR2: MNHEY, SVGAGI. V was trimmed by 6 bases and J by 8 bases, leaving 10 bases between them. CDR3 length equals 11 residues. The CDR3 is CASSLGWEAFF. The CDR3 DNA follows: TGTGCCAGCAGCCTCGGATGGGAAGCTTTCTTT.

The V gene is TRBV5-1, the J gene TRBJ1-4; no reliable D call. V was cut by 3 bases and J by 8 bases, with 11 bases left in between. This CDR3 has 13 residues. Germline CDR1 and CDR2: SGHRS and YFSETQ. CDR3 in amino acids: CASSSLDPEKLFF. DNA of the CDR3: TGCGCCAGCAGCTCCTTGGACCCGGAAAAACTGTTTTTT. Full variable domain (rest looked up from reference TRBV5-1 and TRBJ1-4): KAGVTQTPRYLIKTRGQQVTLSCSPISGHRSVSWYQQTPGQGLQFLFEYFSETQRNKGNFPGRFSGRQFSNSRSEMNVSTLELGDSALYLCASSSLDPEKLFFGSGTQLSVL.

The rearrangement uses TRBV5-1 and TRBJ2-7; TRBD2 is a possible D gene (6 bases). CDR1 and CDR2 (germline): SGHRS, YFSETQ. The length of the CDR3 is 13 residues. Trimming removed 2 bases from V and 2 bases from J, with 8 bases in between. The CDR3 nucleotides read TGCGCCAGCAGCTTTCCGGGGGCCTACGAGCAGTACTTC. Translation gives CASSFPGAYEQYF.

The chain carries TRBV13 and TRBJ2-7, with D uncertain. In germline, CDR1 is PRHDT, CDR2 FYEKMQ (reference sequence). V lost 5 bases, J lost 4 bases, and 6 bases lay in between. The CDR3 extends over 11 amino acids. The CDR3 is CASSPHYEQYF. CDR3 nucleotide sequence: TGTGCCAGCAGCCCACATTACGAGCAGTACTTC.

The V call is TRBV29-1, the J call TRBJ2-1; maybe TRBD1 (7 bases). Looked up from germline, CDR1 is SQVTM and CDR2 is ANQGSEA. This CDR3 region has 15 residues. With 7 bases removed from V and 9 bases from J, the gap between germline ends came to 25 bases. The CDR3 sequence is CSATGLPLQGGEQFF. For the CDR3, the DNA is TGCAGCGCCACGGGACTCCCCCTCCAGGGGGGTGAGCAGTTCTTC.

This rearrangement joins TRBV5-6 to TRBJ2-3; 7 bases are shared with TRBD2. The CDR3 length is 16 residues. Germline V gene sequence: CDR1 SGHDT, CDR2 YYEEEE. Germline trimming cut 0 bases from V and 5 bases from J; bases unmatched to any gene: 9. The CDR3 DNA reads TGTGCCAGCAGCTTGGAAATCGGGGGGTATCGAGATACGCAGTATTTT. Amino acids: CASSLEIGGYRDTQYF. The variable domain in full, completed from reference TRBV5-6 and TRBJ2-3, reads DAGVTQSPTHLIKTRGQQVTLRCSPKSGHDTVSWYQQALGQGPQFIFQYYEEEERQRGNFPDRFSGHQFPNYSSELNVNALLLGDSALYLCASSLEIGGYRDTQYFGPGTRLTVL.

The V and J genes are TRBV11-3 and TRBJ2-7; 13 nucleotides align to TRBD2. CDR1 and CDR2 (germline): SGHNT, YENEEA. The CDR3 is 15 amino acids. The junction had 3 bases not matched to a gene; V was cut back by 4 bases and J by 3 bases. The CDR3: CASSWTSGSSYEQYF. As DNA, the CDR3 is TGTGCCAGCAGCTGGACTAGCGGGAGTAGCTACGAGCAGTACTTC.

This chain joins TRBV6-5 and TRBJ1-6, with D possibly TRBD1 on 6 matching bases. This CDR3 has 15 residues. Trimming removed 2 bases from V and 10 bases from J, with 15 bases in between. CDR1 is MNHEY, CDR2 SVGAGI, per germline. This CDR3 reads CASSYTQGRQSPLHF. The DNA for the CDR3 is TGTGCCAGCAGTTACACACAGGGACGGCAGTCACCCCTCCACTTT.

This clone was seen just once. The chain uses TRBV5-1 and TRBJ1-1; D gene unclear. Looked up from germline, CDR1 is SGHRS and CDR2 is YFSETQ. V lost 0 bases, J lost 4 bases, and 10 bases lay in between. The CDR3 loop spans 14 amino acids. The CDR3 loop reads CASSLGPSGTEAFF. The CDR3 nucleotides read TGCGCCAGCAGCTTGGGGCCCAGCGGCACTGAAGCTTTCTTT.

This clone has a single count. This chain links TRBV18 with TRBJ1-3; TRBD1 agrees at 8 bases. CDR1 and CDR2 (germline): KGHSH, LQKENI. V trimming: 1 base; J trimming: 7 bases; junction bases outside the gene matches: 0. The CDR3 has 13 amino acids. This chain's CDR3 is CASSPRQGNTIYF. For the CDR3, the DNA is TGTGCCAGCTCACCACGACAGGGGAACACCATATATTTT.

The V gene is TRBV11-3, the J gene TRBJ1-1; D may be TRBD1 (5 bases). Germline-derived CDR1 and CDR2 are SGHNT and YENEEA. Trimming left V 5 bases short and J 4 bases short, with 14 bases between. This CDR3 is 14 amino acids long. CDR3: CASSPGWGGTEAFF. CDR3 sequence (DNA): TGTGCCAGCAGCCCGGGGTGGGGGGGCACTGAAGCTTTCTTT.

This clone was observed a handful of times. The gene calls are TRBV5-5 and TRBJ1-1; D is unclear. This CDR3 is 15 amino acids long. The germline V gene has CDR1 SGHKS and CDR2 YYEKEE (reference sequence). V shed 6 bases and J shed 2 bases, with 17 bases lying between them. The CDR3 DNA is TGTGCCAGCACCCCCTCAAGACGGGGAAACACTGAAGCTTTCTTT. Translation: CASTPSRRGNTEAFF.

V gene TRBV5-1 combines with J gene TRBJ2-1; 9 nucleotides line up with TRBD2. The CDR3 is made up of 17 amino acids. V shed 0 bases, J shed 4 bases, and the junction held 8 bases outside the gene matches. From germline, CDR1 is SGHRS and CDR2 YFSETQ. Here the CDR3 reads CASSLAGLASIYNEQFF. CDR3 DNA sequence: TGCGCCAGCAGCTTGGCGGGACTAGCTAGTATTTACAATGAGCAGTTCTTC.

V usage is TRBV7-2 and J usage is TRBJ2-7; 10 positions match TRBD1. CDR1 is SGHTA, CDR2 FQGNSA, per germline. CDR3 length: 14 amino acids. With 1 base clipped from V and 4 bases from J, the junction kept 1 base outside the gene matches. In DNA form, the CDR3 reads TGTGCCAGCAGCTTAGGGGACAGGGGATACGAGCAGTACTTC. It translates to CASSLGDRGYEQYF.